This T cell receptor (beta chain) was found in a study of blood T cell repertoires in COVID-19. The CDR3 covers 16 residues. Deletions cut 3 bases from V and 0 bases from J, with 15 bases between. Per the germline V gene, CDR1 is SGDLS and CDR2 is YYNGEE. The assay was immunoSEQ multiplex PCR, and TCRdb's table has in-frame clones only and misses some. The table has over 150,000 clones, roughly 80% seen once; the top ten hold 3% to 3.5%. J is TRBJ1-2 and V is TRBV9; D may be TRBD1 (6 bases). The source is a woman aged 55-70 years who had recovered from COVID-19. Sequencing was done on a sample of PBMCs or T cells enriched from blood (not recorded which). The CDR3 DNA reads as TGTGCCAGCAGCGCTTCCCACAGGGAAGCTAACTATGGCTACACCTTC. Encoded protein: CASSASHREANYGYTF.